The 20 T cell receptor beta chains reported below all come from one sample, sequenced in a study of T cells in Graves' hyperthyroidism and ophthalmopathy. TCR beta CDR3 region amplification was performed from RNA transcripts. An initial round of RT-PCR targeting the TCR CDR3 relied on the HTBI primer set. TCRdb reanalysed the multiplex PCR reads using MiXCR and keeps one entry per CDR3 protein. The table lists fewer than 450,000 distinct CDR3 sequences, around 20% of them singletons. Source material: blood. These TCRs come from a man younger than 30 with Graves' ophthalmopathy.

This clonotype was recorded once. A read error is possible here, since a much larger clone lies one base away. The CDR3 loop reads CASGLGLFSGTEAFF. CDR3 nucleotides: TGTGCTAGTGGTTTAGGGCTTTTCAGCGGGACTGAAGCTTTCTTT. This sequence joins TRBV12-5 and TRBJ1-1; D not resolved. Germline V gives CDR1 LGHNT, CDR2 FRNRAP. V was trimmed by 3 bases and J by 5 bases, leaving 16 bases between them. There are 15 residues in the CDR3.

The rearrangement uses TRBV6-4 and TRBJ2-3, with 9 bases identical to TRBD1. CDR1 and CDR2 from the germline V gene are MRHNA and SNTAGT. This CDR3 has 15 residues. V lost 3 bases and J lost 2; bases outside the gene matches: 3. CDR3 sequence reads: CASSEQGANTDTQYF. CDR3 coding DNA: TGTGCCAGCAGTGAACAGGGGGCAAACACAGATACGCAGTATTTT.

A few counts support this clonotype. The chain is built from TRBV12-5 and TRBJ2-1, with 11 bases lining up with TRBD1. This CDR3 is built from 14 residues. Trimming cost V 6 bases and J 10 bases; bases outside gene matches: 8. Germline V CDR1 and CDR2: LGHNT, FRNRAP. CDR3 protein: CASGRTGGLEEQFF. The CDR3 nucleotides are TGTGCTAGTGGAAGGACAGGGGGCTTAGAGGAGCAGTTCTTC. Combining the CDR3 with reference TRBV12-5 and TRBJ2-1 gives the whole variable domain DARVTQTPRHKVTEMGQEVTMRCQPILGHNTVFWYRQTMMQGLELLAYFRNRAPLDDSGMPKDRFSAEMPDATLATLKIQPSEPRDSAVYFCASGRTGGLEEQFFGPGTRLTVL.

This clonotype came up many times. This chain links TRBV11-2 with TRBJ2-1, with 7 bases matching TRBD2. Germline CDR1 and CDR2: SGHAT and FQNNGV. The CDR3 has 15 residues. After removal of 2 bases from V and 6 bases from J, the junction contained 7 bases not matched to a gene. The CDR3 sequence is CASSLSGDPFNEQFF. The DNA of the CDR3 is TGTGCCAGCAGCTTAAGCGGGGACCCATTCAATGAGCAGTTCTTC.

This clonotype was counted ten times or more. J is TRBJ1-2 and V is TRBV28; weak D call: TRBD1 (5 bases). There are 14 residues in the CDR3. Germline assignment: CDR1 MDHEN and CDR2 SYDVKM. Deletions cut 3 bases from V and 4 bases from J, with 12 bases between. The CDR3 here is CASSFPGQGYGYTF. CDR3 bases: TGTGCCAGCAGTTTCCCAGGGCAAGGCTATGGCTACACCTTC.

There are many counts of this clonotype. The V and J genes are TRBV2 and TRBJ2-7; 8 nucleotides line up with TRBD1. J lost 3 bases, V lost 5 bases, and 6 bases had no gene match. The CDR3 is 14 residues long. Germline CDR1 and CDR2: SNHLY and FYNNEI. This chain's CDR3 is CASSQGQGLYEQYF. As DNA, the CDR3 is TGTGCCAGCAGTCAAGGACAGGGTCTCTACGAGCAGTACTTC.

Many counts were recorded for this clonotype. The chain combines TRBV18 with TRBJ1-1; TRBD1 might be the D (6 bases). Trimming pared 6 bases from V and 4 bases from J, leaving 15 bases between. The CDR3 covers 14 residues. Germline CDR1 KGHSH, CDR2 LQKENI. This CDR3 reads CASSSDRTGTEAFF. The CDR3, as DNA: TGTGCCAGCTCTTCGGACAGAACTGGCACTGAAGCTTTCTTT.

There are a few counts of this clonotype. V and J are TRBV4-1 and TRBJ1-1; D ambiguous. Germline-derived CDR1 and CDR2 are MGHRA and YSYEKL. Trimming stripped 1 base from V and 7 bases from J, with 16 bases between. The CDR3 runs to 15 residues. CDR3 region: CASSQVEGGESEAFF. The CDR3 region has the DNA TGCGCCAGCAGCCAAGTTGAAGGTGGAGAGAGTGAAGCTTTCTTT.

This chain joins TRBV10-3 and TRBJ2-1; 10 bases agree with TRBD2. V shed 2 bases, J shed 4 bases, and the junction held 5 bases outside the gene matches. The V gene's germline CDR1 is ENHRY and CDR2 SYGVKD. This CDR3 contains 16 residues. CDR3 DNA: TGTGCCATCAGTGAGACCCCTAGCGGGGGATACAATGAGCAGTTCTTC. This sequence encodes CAISETPSGGYNEQFF.

The sample holds a few counts of this clonotype. The chain is built from TRBV5-1 and TRBJ2-3, with a weak D call TRBD2 (5 bases). The CDR3 spans 12 residues. Germline V gene data show CDR1 as SGHRS and CDR2 as YFSETQ. V was pared by 4 bases and J by 5 bases, with 8 bases between. The CDR3 region is CASSRGEDTQYF. The CDR3 bases are TGCGCCAGCAGCCGGGGAGAAGATACGCAGTATTTT.

This clonotype was seen ten or more times. The chain uses TRBV11-2 and TRBJ2-7; 16 nucleotides agree with TRBD2. Germline loops: CDR1 SGHAT, CDR2 FQNNGV. The CDR3 length is 18 residues. The J segment lost 0 bases and the V segment lost 2 bases, leaving 4 bases of the junction unmatched. CDR3 in DNA: TGTGCCAGCAGCTTACCGGGACTAGCGGGGGGGAGCTCCTACGAGCAGTACTTC. This codes for CASSLPGLAGGSSYEQYF. Together with reference TRBV11-2 and TRBJ2-7, the CDR3 gives the full variable domain: EAGVAQSPRYKIIEKRQSVAFWCNPISGHATLYWYQQILGQGPKLLIQFQNNGVVDDSQLPKDRFSAERLKGVDSTLKIQPAKLEDSAVYLCASSLPGLAGGSSYEQYFGPGTRLTVT.

This clonotype was seen many times. The rearrangement uses TRBV11-2 and TRBJ2-3, with TRBD2 identical over 9 bases. J lost 8 bases, V lost 1 base, and 10 bases had no gene match. This CDR3 spans 16 amino acids. From germline, CDR1 is SGHAT and CDR2 FQNNGV. CDR3 in amino acids: CASSLGASGVQGTQYF. CDR3 DNA sequence: TGTGCCAGCAGCTTAGGGGCTAGCGGGGTGCAGGGTACGCAGTATTTT. The full variable domain, its missing parts supplied by reference TRBV11-2 and TRBJ2-3, is EAGVAQSPRYKIIEKRQSVAFWCNPISGHATLYWYQQILGQGPKLLIQFQNNGVVDDSQLPKDRFSAERLKGVDSTLKIQPAKLEDSAVYLCASSLGASGVQGTQYFGPGTRLTVL.

The table lists this clonotype with many counts. V usage is TRBV12-3 or TRBV12-4 and J usage is TRBJ2-2, with TRBD2 as a possible D gene (6 bases). There are 14 residues in the CDR3. V lost 7 bases and J 6 bases, leaving 15 bases between the germline ends. The DNA for the CDR3 is TGTGCCAGCAAGGCGGGGCCCGCGGCCGGGGAGCTGTTTTTT. Translation: CASKAGPAAGELFF.

V usage is TRBV6-1 and J usage is TRBJ1-5; 7 bases are shared with TRBD1. The CDR3 extends over 16 amino acids. V lost 6 bases, J lost 0 bases, and 8 bases stayed unmatched. Germline V CDR1 and CDR2: MNHNS, SASEGT. The CDR3 here is CASRAGTAYSNQPQHF. In DNA, the CDR3 is TGTGCCAGCAGGGCGGGGACAGCATATAGCAATCAGCCCCAGCATTTT.

The chain joins TRBV14 to TRBJ2-2; D not certain. CDR3 length: 14 amino acids. V was pared by 2 bases and J by 2 bases, with 6 bases between. Per the germline V gene, CDR1 is SGHDN and CDR2 is FVKESK. This chain's CDR3 is CASSQFRNTGELFF. CDR3 sequence (DNA): TGTGCCAGCAGCCAATTCAGAAACACCGGGGAGCTGTTTTTT.

This clonotype occurred many times. The chain carries TRBV2 and TRBJ2-7; D unclear. V was cut by 3 bases and J by 3 bases, with 12 bases left in between. This CDR3 is 14 amino acids long. Germline CDR1 reads SNHLY; CDR2 reads FYNNEI. This CDR3 reads CASSDVPPSYEQYF. CDR3 nucleotides: TGTGCCAGCAGTGATGTGCCCCCAAGCTACGAGCAGTACTTC. The full variable domain, completed using reference TRBV2 and TRBJ2-7, is EPEVTQTPSHQVTQMGQEVILRCVPISNHLYFYWYRQILGQKVEFLVSFYNNEISEKSEIFDDQFSVERPDGSNFTLKIRSTKLEDSAMYFCASSDVPPSYEQYFGPGTRLTVT.

This clonotype came up many times. The chain links TRBV6-4 to TRBJ2-2; 10 nucleotides line up with TRBD1. The CDR3 loop spans 15 amino acids. CDR1 and CDR2 (germline): MRHNA, SNTAGT. Losses at the gene ends were 4 bases for V and 3 bases for J; bases not matched to a gene: 2. The CDR3 DNA reads TGTGCCAGCAGTGCCGGGACAGGGGACACCGGGGAGCTGTTTTTT. Translating it yields CASSAGTGDTGELFF.

This clonotype was seen a handful of times. One base away lies a much larger clone, so this may be a sequencing read error. This chain joins TRBV6-5 and TRBJ1-1; D is ambiguous. The CDR3 extends over 15 amino acids. Germline-derived CDR1 and CDR2 are MNHEY and SVGAGI. Trimming removed 2 bases at V and 0 bases at J, with 10 bases between. The CDR3 sequence: CASSYTDGLNTEAFF. CDR3 DNA sequence: TGTGCCAGCAGTTACACAGACGGGTTGAACACTGAAGCTTTCTTT.

The table lists this clonotype with many counts. V gene TRBV3-1 combines with J gene TRBJ2-7; D perhaps matches TRBD2 (5 bases). The CDR3 runs 15 residues. The ends were cut back, 1 base at V and 0 bases at J, with 10 bases in the middle. Germline V gene sequence: CDR1 LGHDT, CDR2 YNNKEL (reference sequence). CDR3 sequence: CASSQGDLASYEQYF. The CDR3 region has the DNA TGTGCCAGCAGCCAAGGTGATCTAGCCTCCTACGAGCAGTACTTC.

This clonotype was found a few times. The chain employs TRBV9 and TRBJ2-5, with a possible D match to TRBD1 (5 bases). The CDR3 contains 17 residues. The germline gives CDR1 SGDLS, CDR2 YYNGEE. The germline V and J ends were trimmed by 0 bases and 5 bases, with 20 bases remaining between them. CDR3 sequence (DNA): TGTGCCAGCAGCGTAGGGGCTAGTCAGGGCATCGAGGAGACCCAGTACTTC. Encoded protein: CASSVGASQGIEETQYF.